Below, 31 T cell receptor beta chains from the same sample are listed, as sequenced in a study of blood T cell repertoires in COVID-19. Clones were read by immunoSEQ multiplex PCR, and TCRdb kept only the in-frame ones, dropping some. The table shows 100,000 to 150,000 clones, with around 90% occurring only once. The specimen sequenced was peripheral blood. These receptors originate from a human donor in a cohort sampled during active COVID-19.

The rearrangement uses TRBV29-1 and TRBJ2-1, with a tentative D call TRBD1 (7 bases). CDR3 length equals 15 residues. The V gene lost 5 bases and the J gene lost 3 bases, with 17 bases spanning the gap. Germline V CDR1 and CDR2: SQVTM, ANQGSEA. The chain's CDR3 is CSVRGRDRVYNEQFF. CDR3 coding DNA: TGCAGCGTTCGGGGGAGAGACAGGGTCTACAATGAGCAGTTCTTC.

The chain carries TRBV9 and TRBJ2-4; 16 positions match TRBD2. The germline V gene encodes CDR1 SGDLS and CDR2 YYNGEE. This CDR3 contains 19 residues. Trimming removed 4 bases from V and 0 bases from J; junction bases left unmatched: 7. CDR3: CASSSGLAGGGLAKNIQYF. CDR3 bases: TGTGCCAGCAGCTCGGGACTAGCGGGAGGGGGCTTAGCCAAAAACATTCAGTACTTC.

DNA of the CDR3: TGTGCCAGCAGTCTTAGCGGGAGTCGGGACACCGGGGAGCTGTTTTTT. It is translated as CASSLSGSRDTGELFF. V is TRBV28 and J is TRBJ2-2, with TRBD2 matching over 9 bases. Germline V CDR1 and CDR2: MDHEN, SYDVKM. With V trimmed by 5 bases and J by 3 bases, 7 bases remained unmatched. This CDR3 comprises 16 residues.

The genes are TRBV4-2 and TRBJ2-7; the match to TRBD1 covers 8 bases. The CDR3 length is 17 residues. V lost 2 bases to trimming and J lost 3 bases; unmatched junction nucleotides: 12. From germline, CDR1 is LGHNA and CDR2 YNFKEQ. CDR3 loop: CASSQSVTGGVDYEQYF. For the CDR3, the DNA is TGTGCCAGCAGCCAATCCGTTACAGGGGGAGTCGACTACGAGCAGTACTTC.

The chain has TRBV2 and TRBJ2-3; 9 bases are a match to TRBD2. The germline V gene encodes CDR1 SNHLY and CDR2 FYNNEI. V trimming: 2 bases; J trimming: 8 bases; junction bases outside the gene matches: 8. The CDR3 spans 15 residues. CDR3 in DNA: TGTGCCAGCAGTGAATTGGCGGGGGGGCCGGGTACGCAGTATTTT. Protein product: CASSELAGGPGTQYF.

The chain employs TRBV5-1 and TRBJ2-7, with 14 bases matching TRBD2. The J segment lost 5 bases and the V segment lost 4 bases, leaving 8 bases of the junction unmatched. From germline, CDR1 is SGHRS and CDR2 YFSETQ. CDR3 length: 16 amino acids. The CDR3 coding sequence is TGCGCCAGCAGCGTAGGACTAGCGGGAGGCCTTCACGAGCAGTACTTC. This sequence encodes CASSVGLAGGLHEQYF.

The V call is TRBV6-5, the J call TRBJ2-2; 7 positions match TRBD1. Germline V gives CDR1 MNHEY, CDR2 SVGAGI. CDR3 size: 15 residues. After removal of 8 bases from V and 1 base from J, the junction contained 7 bases not matched to a gene. The chain's CDR3 is CASLTTGKNTGELFF. The CDR3, as DNA: TGTGCCAGCTTGACGACAGGGAAGAACACCGGGGAGCTGTTTTTT.

A single count supports this clone. The V and J genes are TRBV9 and TRBJ2-5; the match to TRBD2 covers 9 bases. Looked up from germline, CDR1 is SGDLS and CDR2 is YYNGEE. The CDR3 has 14 amino acids. Trimming at V came to 6 bases and at J to 1 base, leaving 4 bases not matched to a gene. The DNA for the CDR3 is TGTGCCAGCAATAGCGGGGGCCTCCAAGAGACCCAGTACTTC. Translating gives CASNSGGLQETQYF.

The rearrangement uses TRBV6-1 and TRBJ2-3; the D gene is possibly TRBD2 (6 bases). Germline loops: CDR1 MNHNS, CDR2 SASEGT. V lost 3 bases, J lost 4 bases, and 14 bases lay in between. The CDR3 is made up of 15 amino acids. The CDR3 nucleotides are TGTGCCAGCAGTGACCTCTGGGGACTCGCAGATACGCAGTATTTT. Protein product: CASSDLWGLADTQYF.

This clone has just one count. The rearrangement uses TRBV27 and TRBJ1-6; no firm D call. The CDR3 consists of 15 residues. Trimming took off 3 bases at V and 7 bases at J, with 13 bases between the two ends. CDR1 and CDR2 (germline): MNHEY, SMNVEV (reference sequence). This CDR3 is CASSFSLSGNSPLHF. DNA of the CDR3: TGTGCCAGCAGTTTTTCTCTATCGGGGAATTCACCCCTCCACTTT.

This chain joins TRBV4-2 and TRBJ2-3, with 11 bases lining up with TRBD2. This CDR3 contains 17 residues. Trimming at V came to 6 bases and at J to 2 bases, leaving 10 bases not matched to a gene. The germline V gene has CDR1 LGHNA and CDR2 YNFKEQ. CDR3 residues: CASSESSGRRHTDTQYF. In DNA, the CDR3 is TGTGCCAGCAGTGAGTCTAGCGGGAGGCGACACACAGATACGCAGTATTTT.

This chain links TRBV3-1 (or the pseudogene TRBV3-2) with TRBJ2-3; the match to TRBD2 covers 7 bases. V lost 0 bases to trimming and J lost 3 bases; unmatched junction nucleotides: 9. Germline V gives CDR1 LGHDT, CDR2 YNNKEL (reference sequence). The CDR3 totals 17 residues. CDR3: CASSQDRSGGRTDTQYF. In DNA form, the CDR3 reads TGTGCCAGCAGCCAAGATCGCTCGGGAGGTAGGACAGATACGCAGTATTTT.

This chain connects TRBV5-1 to TRBJ1-4; D gene uncertain. Per germline, CDR1 SGHRS and CDR2 YFSETQ. This CDR3 is 16 amino acids long. The V and J ends lost 0 bases and 4 bases respectively, with 13 bases between them. CDR3 DNA sequence: TGCGCCAGCAGCTTGGAAGGTACAGCCGGTAATGAAAAACTGTTTTTT. Amino acids: CASSLEGTAGNEKLFF.

The chain recombines TRBV15 with TRBJ2-3; 9 bases agree with TRBD2. V gave up 5 bases and J gave up 5 bases; unmatched junction bases: 5. The CDR3 has 14 amino acids. Germline-derived CDR1 and CDR2 are LNHNV and YYDKDF (reference sequence). CDR3 sequence: CATSAQLAGDTQYF. The CDR3 DNA reads TGTGCCACCAGCGCCCAACTAGCGGGAGATACGCAGTATTTT.

The J gene is TRBJ2-6, the V gene TRBV4-1; 10 bases fit TRBD1. Germline CDR1 is MGHRA and CDR2 is YSYEKL. The CDR3 is 17 residues long. Germline trimming cut 4 bases from V and 4 bases from J; bases unmatched to any gene: 7. The CDR3 region has the DNA TGCGCCAGCAGCCTTTGGACAGGGGGTTCAGGGGCCAACGTCCTGACTTTC. Translating it yields CASSLWTGGSGANVLTF.

This sequence joins TRBV29-1 and TRBJ1-3; D possibly corresponds to TRBD1 (6 bases). Germline assignment: CDR1 SQVTM and CDR2 ANQGSEA. With 5 bases removed from V and 0 bases from J, the gap between germline ends came to 11 bases. This CDR3 region has 14 residues. This CDR3 reads CSVSGQLSGNTIYF. CDR3 nucleotides: TGCAGCGTTTCCGGACAGCTCTCTGGAAACACCATATATTTT.

The chain links TRBV5-1 to TRBJ2-7; TRBD1 is a possible D gene (6 bases). The germline V gene encodes CDR1 SGHRS and CDR2 YFSETQ. The CDR3 spans 14 residues. V was shortened by 0 bases and J by 5 bases, with 12 bases between the two germline ends. The CDR3, as DNA: TGCGCCAGCAGCTTGGTTACAGGGATCAACGAGCAGTACTTC. This sequence encodes CASSLVTGINEQYF.

J is TRBJ2-3 and V is TRBV19; 12 bases align to TRBD1. Looked up from germline, CDR1 is LNHDA and CDR2 is SQIVND (reference sequence). The CDR3 extends over 15 amino acids. Trimming at V came to 3 bases and at J to 8 bases, leaving 6 bases not matched to a gene. The CDR3, as DNA: TGTGCCAGTAGTATCACCGGGACAGGGGGCGGTACGCAGTATTTT. Translated, it gives CASSITGTGGGTQYF. The full variable domain, with the rest looked up from reference TRBV19 and TRBJ2-3, is DGGITQSPKYLFRKEGQNVTLSCEQNLNHDAMYWYRQDPGQGLRLIYYSQIVNDFQKGDIAEGYSVSREKKESFPLTVTSAQKNPTAFYLCASSITGTGGGTQYFGPGTRLTVL.

The chain uses TRBV9 and TRBJ2-3, with 13 bases matching TRBD2. The V segment lost 3 bases and the J segment 0 bases; nucleotides outside the gene matches: 7. CDR3 length: 18 residues. The V gene's germline CDR1 is SGDLS and CDR2 YYNGEE. CDR3 sequence reads: CASSARTSGGTSTDTQYF. For the CDR3, the DNA is TGTGCCAGCAGCGCTCGGACTAGCGGGGGAACTAGCACAGATACGCAGTATTTT.

This clone occurred once. The chain links TRBV7-9 to TRBJ2-1; D is unclear. This CDR3 has 11 residues. The germline V gene encodes CDR1 SEHNR and CDR2 FQNEAQ (reference sequence). Deletions cut 5 bases from V and 8 bases from J, with 7 bases between. The CDR3 protein is CASSPSHEQFF. CDR3 sequence (DNA): TGTGCCAGCAGCCCCTCCCATGAGCAGTTCTTC.

The V call is TRBV11-2, the J call TRBJ2-5; 9 nucleotides align to TRBD2. The DNA end lines up better with TRBJ2-7; the J call may be wrong. The CDR3 spans 15 residues. Germline values: CDR1 SGHAT, CDR2 FQNNGV. CDR3 amino acids: CASSRGLAEPYEQYF. The CDR3 coding sequence is TGTGCCAGCAGTAGGGGACTAGCCGAGCCCTACGAGCAGTACTTC.

The CDR3 spells CASSPVAGVNYGYTF. In DNA form, the CDR3 reads TGCGCCAGCAGCCCGGTAGCAGGGGTAAACTATGGCTACACCTTC. This chain links TRBV10-1 with TRBJ1-2; possible D gene TRBD1, 6 bases. Germline V gene lookup returns CDR1 WNHNN and CDR2 SYGVQD (reference sequence). V was pared by 6 bases and J by 2 bases, with 16 bases between. This CDR3 has 15 amino acids.

The chain is built from TRBV5-6 and TRBJ2-7; TRBD1 might be the D (6 bases). The germline gives CDR1 SGHDT, CDR2 YYEEEE. This CDR3 region has 14 residues. Trimming cost V 4 bases and J 3 bases, with 14 bases left between them. The CDR3 loop is CASSQAGELYEQYF. The CDR3 DNA reads as TGTGCCAGCAGCCAAGCAGGGGAACTCTACGAGCAGTACTTC. The variable domain in full, completed from reference TRBV5-6 and TRBJ2-7, reads DAGVTQSPTHLIKTRGQQVTLRCSPKSGHDTVSWYQQALGQGPQFIFQYYEEEERQRGNFPDRFSGHQFPNYSSELNVNALLLGDSALYLCASSQAGELYEQYFGPGTRLTVT.

This chain links TRBV14 with TRBJ2-1, with 8 positions matching TRBD2. The V segment lost 3 bases and the J segment 0 bases; nucleotides outside the gene matches: 13. The CDR3 has 19 residues. Germline CDR1 reads SGHDN; CDR2 reads FVKESK. The CDR3 sequence: CASSQLGLARPRSYNEQFF. The CDR3 nucleotides are TGTGCCAGCAGCCAGCTAGGACTAGCTCGACCCCGCTCCTACAATGAGCAGTTCTTC.

This chain connects TRBV27 to TRBJ1-4; 7 nucleotides agree with TRBD1. Germline V CDR1 and CDR2: MNHEY, SMNVEV (reference sequence). V shed 5 bases and J 6 bases; nucleotides not matched to a gene: 6. The CDR3 loop spans 14 amino acids. The CDR3 nucleotides are TGTGCCAGCAGTCGACAGGGAAACCATGAAAAACTGTTTTTT. Residues: CASSRQGNHEKLFF.

This chain connects TRBV6-1 to TRBJ1-2; no reliable D call. The V gene lost 2 bases and the J gene lost 2 bases, with 9 bases spanning the gap. The CDR3 consists of 14 residues. Germline lookup yields CDR1 MNHNS and CDR2 SASEGT. DNA for the CDR3: TGTGCCAGCAGTGAACGGGGAGCAAACTATGGCTACACCTTC. Protein product: CASSERGANYGYTF.

The chain recombines TRBV2 with TRBJ1-3; TRBD1 is a possible D gene (6 bases). The CDR3 has 14 residues. V was pared by 3 bases and J by 4 bases, with 10 bases between. CDR1 and CDR2 from the germline V gene are SNHLY and FYNNEI. CDR3 nucleotide sequence: TGTGCCAGCAGTGATCGGGGGGCCGGAAACACCATATATTTT. This encodes CASSDRGAGNTIYF.

The J gene is TRBJ1-4, the V gene TRBV30; 8 nucleotides match TRBD1. Trimming at V came to 2 bases and at J to 5 bases, leaving 10 bases not matched to a gene. Germline assignment: CDR1 GTSNPN and CDR2 SVGIG (reference sequence). CDR3 length equals 16 residues. The CDR3 loop reads CAWSLFQGAENEKLFF. CDR3 DNA sequence: TGTGCCTGGAGTCTATTTCAGGGGGCGGAAAATGAAAAACTGTTTTTT.

The rearrangement links TRBV5-8 to TRBJ1-2; 10 bases align to TRBD1. V shed 4 bases, J shed 8 bases, and the junction held 8 bases outside the gene matches. The CDR3 totals 14 residues. Germline lookup yields CDR1 SGHTS and CDR2 YDEGEE. CDR3 bases: TGTGCCAGCAGCCAAACAGACAGGGGGCAAGGCTACACCTTC. Protein: CASSQTDRGQGYTF.

This clone was counted a single time. Written as DNA, the CDR3 is TGTGCCAGCAGTTCCGGGGGCACCGGGGAGCTGTTTTTT. As protein: CASSSGGTGELFF. The rearrangement uses TRBV12-3 or TRBV12-4 and TRBJ2-2, with D possibly matching TRBD2 (6 bases). Deletions cut 4 bases from V and 4 bases from J, with 7 bases between. The length of the CDR3 is 13 residues.

The V call is TRBV10-3, the J call TRBJ1-6, with no clear D. V lost 6 bases, J lost 6 bases, and 15 bases lay in between. CDR1 ENHRY and CDR2 SYGVKD come from the germline V gene. This CDR3 is built from 15 residues. This CDR3 is CAIRFSGGSNSPLHF. As DNA, the CDR3 is TGTGCCATCAGGTTCTCGGGTGGAAGTAATTCACCCCTCCACTTT.